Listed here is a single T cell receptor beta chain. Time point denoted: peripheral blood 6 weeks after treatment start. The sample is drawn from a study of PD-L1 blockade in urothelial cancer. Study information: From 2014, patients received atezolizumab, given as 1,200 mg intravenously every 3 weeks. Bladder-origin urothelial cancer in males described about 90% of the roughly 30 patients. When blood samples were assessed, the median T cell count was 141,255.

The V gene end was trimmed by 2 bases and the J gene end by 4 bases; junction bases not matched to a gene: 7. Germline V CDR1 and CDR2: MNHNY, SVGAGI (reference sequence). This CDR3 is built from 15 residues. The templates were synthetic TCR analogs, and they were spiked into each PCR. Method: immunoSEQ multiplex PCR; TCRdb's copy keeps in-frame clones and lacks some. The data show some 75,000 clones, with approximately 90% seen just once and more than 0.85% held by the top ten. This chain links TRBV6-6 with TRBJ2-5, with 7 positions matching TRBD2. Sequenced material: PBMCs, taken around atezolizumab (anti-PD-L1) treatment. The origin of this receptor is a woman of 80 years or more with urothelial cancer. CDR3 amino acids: CASSYGGRATETQYF. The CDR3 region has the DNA TGTGCCAGCAGTTACGGAGGGAGGGCCACAGAGACCCAGTACTTC.